This T cell receptor (beta chain) was sequenced in a study of blood T cells in healthy people across ages. Study-level findings and limits: With age, beta diversity per million T cells declined roughly linearly, significantly by 40.

PCR was performed a second time for about 7 to 12 cycles using a sample-barcoded 5' primer and a J-beta primer mix. TCRdb fed the 5' RACE reads into MiXCR, producing one record per CDR3 protein. This table holds more than 650,000 distinct CDR3 sequences, 20% to 30% found once. To note about this clonotype: Its antigen is not identified.

Germline CDR1 is SQVTM and CDR2 is ANQGSEA. The CDR3 sequence is 12 residues long. V was pared by 7 bases and J by 1 base, with 10 bases between. These data also featured in a second study, about T cells of mothers and their children.

The chain combines TRBV29-1 with TRBJ2-5; no clear D. Sequenced sample: blood. The sequence came from a boy aged 10-17 years in good health. CDR3 nucleotides: TGCAGCGGGGGTTGGGCCCAAGAGACCCAGTACTTC. Amino acids: CSGGWAQETQYF.